The 6 T cell receptor beta chains presented below share a single source sample, sequenced in a study of blood T cell repertoires in COVID-19. Only in-frame clones appear in the TCRdb table, and some are missing; sequencing was by immunoSEQ multiplex PCR. Of approximately 200,000 clones in the sample, about nine tenths are singletons; the top ten hold 1.2%. What was sequenced was PBMCs or T cells enriched from blood (not recorded which). The source of these receptors is a man aged 25-45 years who had recovered from COVID-19.

The V and J genes are TRBV29-1 and TRBJ2-1, with 12 nucleotides matching TRBD2. V lost 4 bases and J lost 7; bases outside the gene matches: 5. Germline V lookup: CDR1 SQVTM, CDR2 ANQGSEA. The CDR3 covers 14 residues. The CDR3 is CSVGRLAGENEQFF. In DNA, the CDR3 is TGCAGCGTTGGGAGACTAGCGGGAGAGAATGAGCAGTTCTTC.

J is TRBJ2-7 and V is TRBV21-1; the table's TRBD1 call for D was not verified on the DNA. TRBV21-1 is termed a pseudogene. The CDR3 spans 13 residues. The CDR3 DNA reads as TGTGCCAGCAGCAAGACAGGGGGACATGAGCAGTACTTC. Protein: CASSKTGGHEQYF.

The V gene is TRBV14, the J gene TRBJ1-6; D unclear. The CDR3 sequence is 14 residues long. CDR1 and CDR2 from the germline V gene are SGHDN and FVKESK. The V end lost 4 bases, the J end lost 4 bases, and 8 bases lay between the germline ends. The DNA for the CDR3 is TGTGCCAGCAGCCTGGACTGGTATAATTCACCCCTCCACTTT. Translating it yields CASSLDWYNSPLHF.

V usage is TRBV10-2 and J usage is TRBJ2-1; the D gene is possibly TRBD2 (6 bases). The CDR3 totals 16 residues. Germline CDR1 WSHSY, CDR2 SAAADI. V lost 7 bases, J lost 1 base, and 17 bases lay in between. The CDR3 nucleotides are TGCGCCAGCACTAATAGCGGCCAAGGATCCTACAATGAGCAGTTCTTC. Translation gives CASTNSGQGSYNEQFF.

This clone occurred a few times. The chain combines TRBV29-1 with TRBJ2-5; a weak D match, TRBD2 (5 bases). V lost 2 bases and J lost 6, with 13 bases in between. Germline CDR1 SQVTM, CDR2 ANQGSEA. The CDR3 runs to 13 residues. CDR3 nucleotide sequence: TGCAGCGTTGAAAGGGCTAGCCGGAAGACCCAGTACTTC. This codes for CSVERASRKTQYF.

The chain employs TRBV6-5 and TRBJ1-2; 7 bases are a match to TRBD1. The CDR3 has 13 residues. J was trimmed by 8 bases and V by 6 bases; bases with no gene match: 9. Germline-derived CDR1 and CDR2 are MNHEY and SVGAGI. The CDR3 loop reads CASSLDRQDGYTF. The CDR3 DNA reads as TGTGCCAGCAGCCTGGACAGGCAAGACGGCTACACCTTC.